The next 30 T cell receptor beta chains were all read from a single sample in a study of T cells in tuberculosis. Data came from immunoSEQ multiplex PCR; TCRdb stores just in-frame clones and leaves some out. Among around 60,000 clones, approximately 81% were seen once, and the ten largest hold 13%. Cells were sorted from thawed PBMC rested overnight and stained with GMM-loaded CD1B tetramer, viability dye and anti-CD3. The CD1B tetramers carried C32 glucose monomycolate purified from Rhodococcus equi. Sequencing used CD1b-GMM tetramer-negative cells sorted from PBMCs. The receptor set was obtained from an adult woman with latent tuberculosis.

Note on this clone: Other DNA sequences in the same sample also yield this CDR3. This chain connects TRBV27 to TRBJ2-7; 7 nucleotides align to TRBD1. CDR3 length: 14 amino acids. Germline values: CDR1 MNHEY, CDR2 SMNVEV (reference sequence). V trimming: 1 base; J trimming: 6 bases; junction bases outside the gene matches: 6. The CDR3 DNA is TGTGCCAGCAGTTTATTTGGGGACAGTCTCGAGCAGTACTTC. It encodes CASSLFGDSLEQYF.

A few counts support this clone. J is TRBJ1-2 and V is TRBV18; D is unresolved. This CDR3 comprises 13 residues. Germline-derived CDR1 and CDR2 are KGHSH and LQKENI. V was cut by 3 bases and J by 6 bases, with 11 bases left in between. CDR3 protein: CASSPGIRDGYTF. The CDR3 DNA reads TGTGCCAGCTCACCCGGGATCCGTGATGGCTACACCTTC.

The CDR3 is CASSPPSGSSYEQYF. CDR3 DNA sequence: TGTGCCAGCTCTCCTCCTAGCGGGAGCTCCTACGAGCAGTACTTC. This chain connects TRBV2 to TRBJ2-7; TRBD2 matches at 10 bases. V lost 8 bases to trimming and J lost 0 bases; unmatched junction nucleotides: 7. CDR1 is SNHLY and CDR2 is FYNNEI in the germline V gene. This CDR3 contains 15 residues.

The chain joins TRBV29-1 to TRBJ2-5; D may be TRBD1 or TRBD2 (5 bases each). Deletions cut 4 bases from V and 2 bases from J, with 11 bases between. This CDR3 region has 13 residues. Germline loops: CDR1 SQVTM, CDR2 ANQGSEA. This CDR3 is CSVGEGQQETQYF. The DNA for the CDR3 is TGCAGCGTTGGAGAGGGGCAGCAAGAGACCCAGTACTTC. The complete variable domain, with remaining parts taken from reference TRBV29-1 and TRBJ2-5, reads SAVISQKPSRDICQRGTSLTIQCQVDSQVTMMFWYRQQPGQSLTLIATANQGSEATYESGFVIDKFPISRPNLTFSTLTVSNMSPEDSSIYLCSVGEGQQETQYFGPGTRLLVL.

CDR3 DNA sequence: TGTGCCAGCAGCTTCACAGGGGGCCCGGAAGCTTTCTTT. Translation: CASSFTGGPEAFF. The J gene is TRBJ1-1, the V gene TRBV7-9, with 9 bases lining up with TRBD1. CDR1 is SEHNR and CDR2 is FQNEAQ in the germline V gene (reference sequence). The CDR3 has 13 residues. The V and J ends lost 3 bases and 8 bases, in that order; junction bases with no gene match: 4.

The rearrangement links TRBV7-2 to TRBJ1-4, with D maybe TRBD1 (6 bases). The V gene lost 5 bases and the J gene lost 8 bases, with 18 bases spanning the gap. This CDR3 is built from 15 residues. Germline V gene lookup returns CDR1 SGHTA and CDR2 FQGNSA. The CDR3 spells CASSLPGHNTEKLFF. The CDR3 region has the DNA TGTGCCAGCAGCCTGCCGGGACACAATACGGAAAAACTGTTTTTT. The full variable domain, with the rest looked up from reference TRBV7-2 and TRBJ1-4, is GAGVSQSPSNKVTEKGKDVELRCDPISGHTALYWYRQSLGQGLEFLIYFQGNSAPDKSGLPSDRFSAERTGGSVSTLTIQRTQQEDSAVYLCASSLPGHNTEKLFFGSGTQLSVL.

The chain joins TRBV5-1 to TRBJ2-3, with D hard to call. The CDR3 has 16 amino acids. CDR1 is SGHRS and CDR2 is YFSETQ in the germline V gene. V dropped 1 base and J dropped 0 bases, with 12 bases sitting between them. CDR3 residues: CASSLRLRSSTDTQYF. The CDR3 DNA reads as TGCGCCAGCAGCTTGCGTCTCAGGTCTAGCACAGATACGCAGTATTTT. The full variable domain, with the rest looked up from reference TRBV5-1 and TRBJ2-3, is KAGVTQTPRYLIKTRGQQVTLSCSPISGHRSVSWYQQTPGQGLQFLFEYFSETQRNKGNFPGRFSGRQFSNSRSEMNVSTLELGDSALYLCASSLRLRSSTDTQYFGPGTRLTVL.

The chain has TRBV5-1 and TRBJ1-3; D call uncertain. The CDR3 is 14 amino acids. Germline CDR1 reads SGHRS; CDR2 reads YFSETQ. The V end was cut by 0 bases, the J end by 0 bases, with 4 bases between. CDR3 coding DNA: TGCGCCAGCAGCTTGGGCGTCTCTGGAAACACCATATATTTT. It codes for CASSLGVSGNTIYF.

The rearrangement uses TRBV19 and TRBJ1-2; 8 nucleotides agree with TRBD1. The V gene end was trimmed by 0 bases and the J gene end by 8 bases; junction bases not matched to a gene: 8. Germline V CDR1 and CDR2: LNHDA, SQIVND (reference sequence). The CDR3 extends over 15 amino acids. Written as DNA, the CDR3 is TGTGCCAGTAGTATAGAAGCCAGGGGGCTGCGCGGCTACACCTTC. It yields the protein CASSIEARGLRGYTF.

This rearrangement joins TRBV11-2 to TRBJ2-5, with 7 nucleotides matching TRBD2. Germline V CDR1 and CDR2: SGHAT, FQNNGV. V dropped 1 base and J dropped 5; count of bases not matched to a gene: 10. CDR3 length: 16 residues. CDR3 DNA: TGTGCCAGCAGCTTAGGGGGCCCAGGGAGGGTGGAGACCCAGTACTTC. It encodes CASSLGGPGRVETQYF.

The chain couples TRBV19 to TRBJ1-5; D unresolved. CDR1 and CDR2 from the germline V gene are LNHDA and SQIVND (reference sequence). V was clipped by 9 bases and J by 0 bases, with 9 bases between them. The CDR3 is 13 residues long. CDR3: CASGADSNQPQHF. CDR3 nucleotides: TGTGCCAGCGGTGCCGATAGCAATCAGCCCCAGCATTTT.

CDR3 DNA sequence: TGTGCCAGCAGCTCCAGCGTGGCGGGCGACAACTACAATGAGCAGTTCTTC. Protein: CASSSSVAGDNYNEQFF. The chain is built from TRBV7-9 and TRBJ2-1, with a tentative D call TRBD2 (5 bases). Looked up from germline, CDR1 is SEHNR and CDR2 is FQNEAQ (reference sequence). V lost 4 bases to trimming and J lost 3 bases, with 19 bases between them. The CDR3 consists of 17 residues.

The chain has TRBV27 and TRBJ2-7, with TRBD1 matching 7 bases. This CDR3 is 11 amino acids long. V dropped 6 bases and J dropped 4; count of bases not matched to a gene: 0. Germline CDR1 and CDR2: MNHEY and SMNVEV (reference sequence). The CDR3: CASRDRYEQYF. CDR3 coding DNA: TGTGCCAGCAGGGACAGGTACGAGCAGTACTTC.

V and J are TRBV11-2 and TRBJ2-2; 11 bases agree with TRBD1. Trimming took 3 bases from V and 6 from J; bases not matched to a gene: 6. The germline V gene has CDR1 SGHAT and CDR2 FQNNGV. The CDR3 consists of 16 residues. CDR3 coding DNA: TGTGCCAGCAGCTTTCGGACAGGGGGCGCCCCCGGGGAGCTGTTTTTT. It yields the protein CASSFRTGGAPGELFF.

The chain combines TRBV6-1 with TRBJ2-1, with 9 bases identical to TRBD2. The germline gives CDR1 MNHNS, CDR2 SASEGT. The CDR3 contains 14 residues. V shed 7 bases, J shed 7 bases, and the junction held 8 bases outside the gene matches. CDR3 residues: CASKPGGRANEQFF. The CDR3 DNA follows: TGTGCCAGCAAACCCGGCGGGAGGGCAAATGAGCAGTTCTTC.

J is TRBJ1-1 and V is TRBV5-4; no definite D call. This CDR3 comprises 13 residues. The V gene's germline CDR1 is SGHNT and CDR2 YYREEE (reference sequence). V lost 0 bases to trimming and J lost 0 bases, with 3 bases between them. The CDR3 DNA reads as TGTGCCAGCAGCTTGGGAGTGAACACTGAAGCTTTCTTT. Amino acid sequence: CASSLGVNTEAFF.

The rearrangement links TRBV6-5 to TRBJ1-2; no clear D. Trimming removed 5 bases from V and 1 base from J, with 8 bases in between. The CDR3 sequence is 13 residues long. Germline V gene sequence: CDR1 MNHEY, CDR2 SVGAGI. CDR3 in amino acids: CASSEGSNYGYTF. In DNA form, the CDR3 reads TGTGCCAGCAGTGAAGGGAGTAACTATGGCTACACCTTC.

The gene calls are TRBV12-2 and TRBJ2-4; the D call of TRBD2 is as the table states it, not checked on the DNA. TRBV12-2 is tagged as a pseudogene. The CDR3 runs 14 residues. This chain's CDR3 is CASRLDWTKNIQYF. CDR3 in DNA: TGTGCAAGTCGCTTGGACTGGACCAAAAACATTCAGTACTTC.

The CDR3 spells CASSIGGQGLYEQYF. CDR3 DNA sequence: TGTGCCAGTAGTATCGGCGGACAGGGGCTCTACGAGCAGTACTTC. The chain joins TRBV19 to TRBJ2-7; 9 nucleotides line up with TRBD1. The CDR3 consists of 15 residues. The V gene's germline CDR1 is LNHDA and CDR2 SQIVND (reference sequence). V shed 3 bases, J shed 3 bases, and the junction held 6 bases outside the gene matches.

This clone has only a few counts. V usage is TRBV4-1 and J usage is TRBJ2-3; no clear D. Trimming shortened V by 11 bases and J by 0 bases, and 15 bases separated the two germline ends. CDR1 is MGHRA and CDR2 is YSYEKL in the germline V gene. The CDR3 loop spans 14 amino acids. The CDR3 DNA is TGCGCCGCCAAGCTTACTACTAGCACAGATACGCAGTATTTT. Translation gives CAAKLTTSTDTQYF.

The V and J genes are TRBV5-4 and TRBJ1-2; D is uncertain. The germline CDR1 and CDR2 sequences are SGHNT and YYREEE (reference sequence). Deletions cut 2 bases from V and 5 bases from J, with 16 bases between. The CDR3 consists of 15 residues. In DNA form, the CDR3 reads TGTGCCAGCAGCTTCCCCGGGTCCACAACTTATGGCTACACCTTC. Protein sequence: CASSFPGSTTYGYTF. Complete variable domain (other parts from reference TRBV5-4 and TRBJ1-2): ETGVTQSPTHLIKTRGQQVTLRCSSQSGHNTVSWYQQALGQGPQFIFQYYREEENGRGNFPPRFSGLQFPNYSSELNVNALELDDSALYLCASSFPGSTTYGYTFGSGTRLTVV.

The chain has TRBV2 and TRBJ1-1, with TRBD1 as a possible D gene (5 bases). The CDR3 spans 15 residues. Germline assignment: CDR1 SNHLY and CDR2 FYNNEI. V lost 8 bases and J lost 1, with 17 bases in between. DNA for the CDR3: TGTGCCAGCCACTTTCAAGGGGCCGGGAACACTGAAGCTTTCTTT. Translation gives CASHFQGAGNTEAFF.

The chain carries TRBV19 and TRBJ1-5; 10 bases are shared with TRBD1. Trimming cost V 5 bases and J 7 bases; bases outside gene matches: 8. This CDR3 contains 15 residues. CDR1 and CDR2 from the germline V gene are LNHDA and SQIVND (reference sequence). The CDR3 bases are TGTGCCAGTAGTGACCGGGACAGGGGAGGACAGCCCCAGCATTTT. It yields the protein CASSDRDRGGQPQHF.

The chain links TRBV6-1 to TRBJ1-5; 10 bases align to TRBD1. The CDR3 contains 14 residues. Germline trimming cut 5 bases from V and 10 bases from J; bases unmatched to any gene: 8. In germline, CDR1 is MNHNS, CDR2 SASEGT. The chain's CDR3 is CASSSDRGDSPQHF. In DNA, the CDR3 is TGTGCCAGCAGTTCGGACAGGGGGGATAGTCCCCAGCATTTT.

The CDR3 here is CASSNMAGGVADTQYF. CDR3 nucleotides: TGTGCCAGCAGCAATATGGCGGGGGGCGTTGCAGATACGCAGTATTTT. This chain joins TRBV7-2 and TRBJ2-3; 8 bases are a match to TRBD2. The length of the CDR3 is 16 residues. The V segment lost 5 bases and the J segment 4 bases; nucleotides outside the gene matches: 11. The germline CDR1 and CDR2 sequences are SGHTA and FQGNSA.

This clone was detected only a few times. The chain has TRBV19 and TRBJ2-1, with a possible D match to TRBD1 (5 bases). V lost 2 bases and J lost 8, with 7 bases in between. Germline V gene sequence: CDR1 LNHDA, CDR2 SQIVND (reference sequence). The CDR3 sequence is 12 residues long. In nucleotides, the CDR3 is TGTGCCAGTAGTATAAGGGGCCATGAGCAGTTCTTC. It encodes CASSIRGHEQFF.

The chain couples TRBV5-1 to TRBJ1-1, with a weak D call TRBD1 (5 bases). Germline CDR1 and CDR2: SGHRS and YFSETQ. The ends were cut back, 5 bases at V and 0 bases at J, with 11 bases in the middle. This CDR3 has 14 residues. The CDR3 spells CASRIAGVNTEAFF. DNA for the CDR3: TGCGCCAGCAGAATTGCGGGGGTGAACACTGAAGCTTTCTTT. The whole variable domain, filled in from reference TRBV5-1 and TRBJ1-1, reads KAGVTQTPRYLIKTRGQQVTLSCSPISGHRSVSWYQQTPGQGLQFLFEYFSETQRNKGNFPGRFSGRQFSNSRSEMNVSTLELGDSALYLCASRIAGVNTEAFFGQGTRLTVV.

The chain combines TRBV15 with TRBJ2-7; D gene unclear. Per the germline V gene, CDR1 is LNHNV and CDR2 is YYDKDF (reference sequence). The CDR3 is 16 residues long. V was shortened by 0 bases and J by 5 bases, with 17 bases between the two germline ends. CDR3 protein: CATSRDGVVGIDEQYF. The CDR3 DNA sequence: TGTGCCACCAGCAGAGATGGAGTTGTAGGAATCGACGAGCAGTACTTC. Looking up the rest from reference TRBV15 and TRBJ2-7 gives the full variable domain: DAMVIQNPRYQVTQFGKPVTLSCSQTLNHNVMYWYQQKSSQAPKLLFHYYDKDFNNEADTPDNFQSRRPNTSFCFLDIRSPGLGDTAMYLCATSRDGVVGIDEQYFGPGTRLTVT.

Concerning this clone: Within the sample, other DNA sequences also encode this same CDR3. CDR3 loop: CASGSTPGGSGNSPLHF. CDR3 DNA: TGTGCTAGTGGTTCGACCCCCGGTGGCAGCGGTAATTCACCCCTCCACTTT. The chain is built from TRBV12-5 and TRBJ1-6; no definite D call. Germline values: CDR1 LGHNT, CDR2 FRNRAP. The ends were cut back, 4 bases at V and 6 bases at J, with 19 bases in the middle. CDR3 length equals 17 residues.

The chain uses TRBV19 and TRBJ1-1; a weak D match, TRBD1 (5 bases). CDR1 and CDR2 (germline): LNHDA, SQIVND (reference sequence). The CDR3 consists of 14 residues. Trimming shortened V by 5 bases and J by 0 bases, and 10 bases separated the two germline ends. CDR3 sequence (DNA): TGTGCCAGTAGTTTCGGACACCTGAACACTGAAGCTTTCTTT. Its protein is CASSFGHLNTEAFF.